The present entry profiles one TCR beta chain with its context. Its cognate antigen has yet to be identified. No clone much larger than this one lies a single base away; base qualities are absent. The meaning of the sample's time point label: cells obtained before transplantation from donor or recipient. CD3+CD4+ and CD3+CD8+ populations were FACS-sorted from unstimulated pre-transplant donor and recipient cells taken from spleen or lymph nodes. The library relied on the immunoSEQ multiplex PCR assay. For most patients, genomic DNA was isolated with the Qiagen DNeasy Blood and Tissue Kit and sent frozen to Adaptive Biotechnologies for TCR sequencing. High-throughput TCR-beta CDR3 sequencing of genomic DNA from most patients was performed by Adaptive Biotechnologies. Concerning the study's data processing: TCR sequencing data for over 15 patients were retrieved from Adaptive's ImmunoSEQ software; three other patients were processed with MiXCR and VDJtools. CD4 versus CD8 sorting errors were corrected by removing sequences found in both subsets at a frequency ratio below 5:1. Because the origin of CDR3 nucleotide sequences shared between donor and recipient could not be assigned, those sequences were removed. To be classed as alloreactive, a clone needed at least 2-fold expansion over unstimulated cells and a minimum CFSE-low frequency of 0.002% (template counts) or 0.001% (read counts). A clone was considered mappable if detected in the sequenced pre-transplant spleen, lymph node, or MLR CFSE-low populations of the donor or recipient. The cumulative frequency of alloreactive clones was calculated as a percentage of all sequences, weighted by copy number. TCRdb carries this immuneACCESS record with in-frame sequences only. Its versions omit some clonotypes, under half of them owing to an unresolved V gene in the studies checked, with the rest unexplained. Clone size and the V and J calls come from that table; the DNA yielded D and trimming. This sample is represented by about 82,000 clones; 85% to 95% of them were singletons. Together, the top ten hold 0.3% to 0.35% of the sample.

This specimen comes from a study of graft-versus-host responses after intestinal transplantation (dated by TCRdb to the early 2020s). Looking at the study overall: The transplants that recipients got were multivisceral, liver-intestinal, or isolated intestinal. Of the approximately 24 intestinal transplant recipients enrolled in the cohort, one of whom was a retransplant, a few patients without pretransplant specimens were excluded. After intestinal transplantation, graft-versus-host and host-versus-graft alloreactive T cell clones in the graft, circulation and bone marrow were tracked using bulk TCR-beta CDR3 sequencing. Every recipient was given anti-thymocyte globulin induction, followed by about 3 years of maintenance tacrolimus and steroids. Rather than being sequenced by the commercial service, samples from a few later patients were sequenced in-house on an Illumina MiSeq and processed with MiXCR. A peak of at least 4% donor T cells among recipient peripheral blood mononuclear cells was the definition used for donor T cell macrochimerism. Alloreactive clones were identified by sequencing pre-transplant mixed lymphocyte reaction products and comparing them with unstimulated pre-transplant donor and recipient T cells. What the study reported, not specific to this receptor: In the allografts of patients with donor T cell macrochimerism, GvH to HvG T cell clonal ratios were high. The relatively low number and heterogeneity of intestinal transplant patients limited the conclusions. Peak levels of circulating GvH clones were associated with declines in HvG clones early after transplant. GvH clones were detected in recipient bone marrow, and some of these GvH clones were observed earlier in ileal mucosa or blood, consistent with an intestinal mucosal origin.

This TCR was recovered from a human donor who was the organ donor for an intestinal transplant. Sequenced material: unstimulated CD4+ T cells sorted from spleen or lymph node cells, taken before transplant.

CDR3 sequence: CASSSGGMNTGELFF. The DNA reads TGTGCCAGCAGCTCGGGGGGCATGAACACCGGGGAGCTGTTTTTT. This sequence uses TRBV14 and TRBJ2-2, with a tentative D gene TRBD2 over 7 matching bases. Between the V and J ends, shortened by 5 bases and 1 base respectively, the junction contains 11 bases. The CDR3 covers 15 residues, taking in both the cysteine and the phenylalanine. Just CDR3 DNA is preserved here, 45 bases in frame from base 1. As encoded in the germline V gene, CDR1 is SGHDN while CDR2 is FVKESK.